What follows describes a single TCR beta chain. Its antigen is unidentified. This sample stems from a study of CD8 T cells in Susac syndrome. Study-wide results and limits: Acknowledgment was made by the study that its TCR sequencing and HLA analysis involved a relatively small number of individuals.

The length of the CDR3 is 14 residues. The germline V and J ends were trimmed by 0 bases and 0 bases, with 6 bases remaining between them. Germline CDR1 is SGDLS and CDR2 is YYNGEE. It was healthy donors who served as the controls, matched for age and sex. TEMRA cells were enriched by FACS, while CD8+ and CD4+ T cells were obtained through a negative isolation that was performed magnetically. Random hexamers served to reverse transcribe roughly 0.45 to 1 ug RNA. The immunoSEQ assay covered 54 Vbeta and 13 Jbeta segments for CDR3. TCRdb re-called the immunoSEQ multiplex PCR reads with MiXCR, one entry per CDR3 protein. This sample has under 200,000 distinct CDR3 sequences, with about 94% found just once.

This receptor was identified in a human donor in good health. The material sequenced was CD4+ T cells from PBMCs. The chain uses TRBV9 and TRBJ2-5; no definite D call. The CDR3 protein is CASSVEGNQETQYF. For the CDR3, the DNA is TGTGCCAGCAGCGTAGAGGGTAACCAAGAGACCCAGTACTTC.